One sample yielded the 24 T cell receptor beta chains listed below, sequenced in a study of blood T cell repertoires in COVID-19. Clones were read by immunoSEQ multiplex PCR, and TCRdb kept only the in-frame ones, dropping some. The sample has under 300,000 clones, over 75% seen once. The specimen was peripheral blood. The receptors were gathered from a middle-aged woman who had recovered from COVID-19.

The chain combines TRBV29-1 with TRBJ2-3, with 8 nucleotides matching TRBD2. The ends lost 4 bases at V and 2 bases at J; junction bases unmatched: 5. Germline CDR1 reads SQVTM; CDR2 reads ANQGSEA. The CDR3 contains 14 residues. In DNA form, the CDR3 reads TGCAGCGTTGGTGGCGGGGGGCACACAGATACGCAGTATTTT. Translation gives CSVGGGGHTDTQYF.

The chain joins TRBV5-1 to TRBJ2-7; D gene unclear. V was cut by 0 bases and J by 0 bases, with 10 bases left in between. The germline V gene encodes CDR1 SGHRS and CDR2 YFSETQ. The CDR3 has 15 amino acids. The CDR3: CASSLVTSPSYEQYF. The DNA for the CDR3 is TGCGCCAGCAGCTTGGTAACGAGTCCCTCCTACGAGCAGTACTTC.

The rearrangement links TRBV6-5 to TRBJ1-1; tentatively, D is TRBD1 (6 bases). V lost 10 bases and J 0 bases, leaving 12 bases between the germline ends. Germline CDR1 and CDR2: MNHEY and SVGAGI. The CDR3 sequence is 13 residues long. The CDR3 region is CATKGGVNTEAFF. CDR3 sequence (DNA): TGTGCCACCAAGGGGGGGGTGAACACTGAAGCTTTCTTT.

J is TRBJ2-1 and V is TRBV11-2; D possibly corresponds to TRBD2 (5 bases). Trimming removed 1 base from V and 5 bases from J, with 15 bases in between. This CDR3 has 16 residues. Germline lookup yields CDR1 SGHAT and CDR2 FQNNGV. The CDR3 loop is CASSLVRGLEHNEQFF. In nucleotides, the CDR3 is TGTGCCAGCAGCTTAGTACGAGGGCTGGAGCACAATGAGCAGTTCTTC.

The genes are TRBV6-2 or TRBV6-3 and TRBJ2-5, with D unclear. Trimming removed 0 bases from V and 2 bases from J, with 13 bases in between. The CDR3 consists of 16 residues. The germline V gene encodes CDR1 MNHEY and CDR2 SVGEGT. In nucleotides, the CDR3 is TGTGCCAGCAGTTACTCGTTCGTCGGGTTTCAAGAGACCCAGTACTTC. Its translation: CASSYSFVGFQETQYF.

The CDR3 DNA is TGTGCCGTCGGGAATAAGGACAGGGGTTATAATTCACCCCTCCACTTT. This translates into CAVGNKDRGYNSPLHF. The rearrangement links TRBV10-3 to TRBJ1-6, with 9 positions matching TRBD1. The CDR3 has 16 residues. Germline trimming cut 11 bases from V and 4 bases from J; bases unmatched to any gene: 12. Germline lookup yields CDR1 ENHRY and CDR2 SYGVKD.

The chain employs TRBV24-1 and TRBJ2-5, with D possibly being TRBD1 (6 bases). V was shortened by 3 bases and J by 1 base, with 23 bases between the two germline ends. Germline V gives CDR1 KGHDR, CDR2 SFDVKD. The CDR3 has 19 amino acids. This CDR3 reads CATSDPAIVGAGSQETQYF. The DNA for the CDR3 is TGTGCCACCAGTGATCCCGCCATAGTGGGGGCGGGCTCCCAAGAGACCCAGTACTTC.

For the CDR3, the DNA is TGTGCCAGCAGCTTACGAGCGGGAGCGGGAGAAAACATTCAGTACTTC. This gives the protein CASSLRAGAGENIQYF. This chain links TRBV7-2 with TRBJ2-4, with TRBD2 matching 8 bases. Germline values: CDR1 SGHTA, CDR2 FQGNSA. V lost 2 bases and J lost 5; bases outside the gene matches: 8. This CDR3 spans 16 amino acids.

This clone was found once. The CDR3 nucleotides are TGTGCCAGCAGCCCGACCCCCCGGACAGGGCGAAGCTATGGCTACACCTTC. Translated, it gives CASSPTPRTGRSYGYTF. The rearrangement joins TRBV4-2 to TRBJ1-2, with 8 bases matching TRBD1. In germline, CDR1 is LGHNA, CDR2 YNFKEQ. Trimming took 4 bases from V and 4 from J; bases not matched to a gene: 14. The CDR3 contains 17 residues.

The chain recombines TRBV19 with TRBJ2-1; D gene ambiguous. From germline, CDR1 is LNHDA and CDR2 SQIVND (reference sequence). V lost 2 bases and J 0 bases, leaving 11 bases between the germline ends. CDR3 length: 16 amino acids. The DNA of the CDR3 is TGTGCCAGTAGTATAAGGCCGACTTCCTCCTACAATGAGCAGTTCTTC. It encodes CASSIRPTSSYNEQFF.

V is TRBV7-2 and J is TRBJ1-3; D remains unclear. The CDR3 contains 13 residues. V was clipped by 5 bases and J by 3 bases, with 8 bases between them. Germline loops: CDR1 SGHTA, CDR2 FQGNSA. CDR3 sequence: CASSTYSGNTIYF. Here the CDR3 DNA reads TGTGCCAGCAGCACATACAGTGGAAACACCATATATTTT.

The rearrangement links TRBV18 to TRBJ2-2, with D perhaps matching TRBD2 (5 bases). The V gene's germline CDR1 is KGHSH and CDR2 LQKENI. CDR3 length: 13 amino acids. With 3 bases removed from V and 3 bases from J, the gap between germline ends came to 5 bases. The CDR3 sequence is CASSPRDTGELFF. CDR3 bases: TGTGCCAGCTCACCGAGGGACACCGGGGAGCTGTTTTTT.

The chain joins TRBV6-5 to TRBJ1-4, with a possible D match to TRBD1 (6 bases). The CDR3 consists of 15 residues. Trimming stripped 6 bases from V and 3 bases from J, with 14 bases between. Germline V lookup: CDR1 MNHEY, CDR2 SVGAGI. CDR3 sequence: CASSRRGGANEKLFF. The DNA for the CDR3 is TGTGCCAGCAGCCGGCGAGGGGGGGCTAATGAAAAACTGTTTTTT.

This chain connects TRBV19 to TRBJ2-3; D might be TRBD2 (6 bases). This CDR3 region has 14 residues. Germline CDR1 LNHDA, CDR2 SQIVND (reference sequence). The germline V and J ends were trimmed by 5 bases and 3 bases, with 12 bases remaining between them. The CDR3 DNA is TGTGCCAGTAGTGTCCTAGGAGGGACAGATACGCAGTATTTT. Its translation: CASSVLGGTDTQYF.

The chain links TRBV5-5 to TRBJ1-2, with 9 bases fitting TRBD1. This CDR3 comprises 13 residues. Germline V lookup: CDR1 SGHKS, CDR2 YYEKEE (reference sequence). With V trimmed by 4 bases and J by 6 bases, 4 bases remained unmatched. The DNA of the CDR3 is TGTGCCAGCAGCGTAGGACAGGGGAATGGCTACACCTTC. Translation: CASSVGQGNGYTF.

The chain is built from TRBV6-6 and TRBJ1-2; 10 bases fit TRBD1. Trimming at V came to 2 bases and at J to 6 bases, leaving 6 bases not matched to a gene. The CDR3 contains 15 residues. Germline values: CDR1 MNHNY, CDR2 SVGAGI (reference sequence). In DNA, the CDR3 is TGTGCCAGCAGTTACCGGGACAGGGGTACGGATGGCTACACCTTC. Its translation: CASSYRDRGTDGYTF.

The genes are TRBV19 and TRBJ2-5, with a tentative D call TRBD1 (7 bases). This CDR3 has 13 residues. V was cut by 6 bases and J by 7 bases, with 15 bases left in between. Germline values: CDR1 LNHDA, CDR2 SQIVND (reference sequence). CDR3 loop: CASSQPQGGTQYF. Written as DNA, the CDR3 is TGTGCCAGTAGCCAACCCCAGGGGGGGACCCAGTACTTC.

The chain links TRBV7-9 to TRBJ2-1; unclear D gene. Between the trimmed V and J ends, which lost 4 bases and 10 bases, there was a span of 14 bases. This CDR3 spans 13 amino acids. From germline, CDR1 is SEHNR and CDR2 FQNEAQ (reference sequence). The CDR3 region has the DNA TGTGCCAGCAGCTCCTCACTATCGGCAGAGCAGTTCTTC. This translates into CASSSSLSAEQFF.

This clone came up a few times. The chain carries TRBV5-4 and TRBJ1-1, with D perhaps TRBD1 (6 bases). The V end was cut by 4 bases, the J end by 6 bases, with 19 bases between. CDR1 is SGHNT, CDR2 YYREEE, per germline (reference sequence). This CDR3 is 15 amino acids long. CDR3 sequence: CASSGGGGGVAEAFF. In DNA form, the CDR3 reads TGTGCCAGCAGCGGTGGGGGAGGGGGAGTCGCTGAAGCTTTCTTT.

Concerning this clone: The sample contains more than one DNA sequence encoding this CDR3. V gene TRBV19 combines with J gene TRBJ2-2; 8 nucleotides line up with TRBD1. The CDR3 contains 15 residues. J gave up 2 bases and V 2 bases, and 1 base lay outside the gene matches. Germline V gene lookup returns CDR1 LNHDA and CDR2 SQIVND (reference sequence). The CDR3 sequence: CASSIQGANTGELFF. In nucleotides, the CDR3 is TGTGCCAGTAGTATACAGGGGGCAAACACCGGGGAGCTGTTTTTT.

V and J are TRBV3-1 (or the pseudogene TRBV3-2) and TRBJ2-5, with 11 bases fitting TRBD2. V lost 0 bases and J lost 0; bases outside the gene matches: 6. Germline CDR1 and CDR2: LGHDT and YNNKEL (reference sequence). The CDR3 extends over 18 amino acids. The CDR3 DNA is TGTGCCAGCAGCCAAGATCGGACTAGCGGGCCGTACCAAGAGACCCAGTACTTC. Its translation: CASSQDRTSGPYQETQYF.

The chain combines TRBV28 with TRBJ2-5; D may be TRBD2 (6 bases). V was shortened by 1 base and J by 5 bases, with 14 bases between the two germline ends. This CDR3 is 15 amino acids long. CDR1 is MDHEN and CDR2 is SYDVKM in the germline V gene. CDR3 region: CASSLYGGSGETQYF. CDR3 DNA: TGTGCCAGCAGTTTATACGGTGGGAGCGGGGAGACCCAGTACTTC.

The chain couples TRBV27 to TRBJ1-5, with D perhaps matching TRBD1 (6 bases). Trimming removed 3 bases at V and 2 bases at J, with 14 bases between. The CDR3 runs 16 residues. Germline-derived CDR1 and CDR2 are MNHEY and SMNVEV (reference sequence). CDR3 bases: TGTGCCAGCAGTTTGGGAGGGGGACTCGGCAATCAGCCCCAGCATTTT. Translated, it gives CASSLGGGLGNQPQHF.

The chain has TRBV11-3 and TRBJ2-7, with TRBD2 matching 7 bases. V lost 5 bases, J lost 0 bases, and 7 bases stayed unmatched. CDR3 size: 15 residues. The V gene's germline CDR1 is SGHNT and CDR2 YENEEA. The CDR3: CASSPGTTSSYEQYF. The CDR3 DNA is TGTGCCAGCAGCCCCGGGACTACGAGCTCCTACGAGCAGTACTTC.